This paragraph reports one T cell receptor (beta chain). The repertoire was sequenced with immunoSEQ multiplex PCR; TCRdb's copy has only in-frame clones and lacks some. The profile shows around 2,000,000 clones, about 94% of them singletons. The naive CD8 fraction comprised CD45RO-negative cells positively selected for CCR7 and excluded terminally differentiated effector memory CD45RA+ cells. Donors were healthy HIV-negative adults without recent acute infections or vaccinations. Adults of Caucasian background living in Nashville, Tennessee made up all donors. This specimen comes from a study of shared clonotypes between healthy human individuals. Germline CDR1 and CDR2: MGHRA and YSYEKL. V was pared by 1 base and J by 0 bases, with 13 bases between. The CDR3 runs to 16 residues.

Sequenced: naive CD8+ T cells sorted from blood. The clonotype originates from a man between 18 and 29 years old in good health. This chain uses TRBV4-1 with TRBJ2-7, with a possible D match to TRBD1 (6 bases). CDR3 coding DNA: TGCGCCAGCAGCCAAGTAGCTCAGGGGAGCTCCTACGAGCAGTACTTC. It codes for CASSQVAQGSSYEQYF.